Following are 22 T cell receptor beta chains from one sample sequenced in a study of regulatory T cells in long-lasting Graves disease. Documented time point: newly diagnosed GD, antithyroid drugs for less than 3 months. After RNA was extracted from PBMCs, the TCR library was made from it. HTBI primers from iRepertoire and Arm-PCR of CDR3 regions yielded the TCR beta libraries. TCRdb recomputed calls from the multiplex PCR reads with MiXCR, one row per CDR3 protein. The data show roughly 350,000 distinct CDR3 sequences, roughly a sixth seen once. The same data also contributed to another study, on T cells in Graves' hyperthyroidism and ophthalmopathy.

This material consisted of peripheral blood mononuclear cells (PBMCs), taken at new diagnosis, from a patient treated with antithyroid drugs. These receptors originate from a man in his forties with Graves disease.

This clonotype has a count of ten or more. This chain uses TRBV9 with TRBJ1-1; D remains unclear. Trimming removed 3 bases at V and 0 bases at J, with 15 bases between. In germline, CDR1 is SGDLS, CDR2 YYNGEE. The CDR3 is made up of 16 amino acids. The chain's CDR3 is CASSAWTGLLNTEAFF. The CDR3 bases are TGTGCCAGCAGCGCGTGGACGGGTCTTCTGAACACTGAAGCTTTCTTT.

The table lists this clonotype with many counts. CDR3 DNA: TGCAGTGCTAGGCCGGTGAGCTCCTACGAGCAGTACTTC. Its protein product is CSARPVSSYEQYF. The J gene is TRBJ2-7, the V gene TRBV20-1; D is undetermined. The germline gives CDR1 DFQATT, CDR2 SNEGSKA (reference sequence). V was pared by 3 bases and J by 0 bases, with 9 bases between. CDR3 length equals 13 residues.

This clonotype was counted at least ten times. J is TRBJ2-7 and V is TRBV20-1, with 9 nucleotides matching TRBD2. CDR3 length: 15 amino acids. Per the germline V gene, CDR1 is DFQATT and CDR2 is SNEGSKA (reference sequence). The V gene end was trimmed by 3 bases and the J gene end by 3 bases; junction bases not matched to a gene: 9. In nucleotides, the CDR3 is TGCAGTGCTAGCACCCCTAGCGGGGTCAGCTACGAGCAGTACTTC. Translation gives CSASTPSGVSYEQYF.

V usage is TRBV4-3 and J usage is TRBJ2-4, with D perhaps TRBD1 (6 bases). The CDR3 length is 17 residues. V was shortened by 4 bases and J by 0 bases, with 16 bases between the two germline ends. CDR1 is LGHNA, CDR2 YSLEER, per germline. In DNA, the CDR3 is TGCGCCAGCAGCCCGGCAAACGAGGGGGAAGCCAAAAACATTCAGTACTTC. It translates to CASSPANEGEAKNIQYF.

In the case of this clonotype: A much larger clone lies a single base off, so this may be a read error. The chain recombines TRBV28 with TRBJ2-3; either TRBD1 or TRBD2 may fit D (7 bases each). This CDR3 region has 16 residues. From germline, CDR1 is MDHEN and CDR2 SYDVKM. Here the CDR3 reads CASRGGGTASTDTQCF. CDR3 DNA sequence: TGTGCCAGCAGGGGGGGGGGGACAGCTAGCACAGATACGCAGTGTTTT. The variable domain in full, with the rest retrieved from reference TRBV28 and TRBJ2-3, is DVKVTQSSRYLVKRTGEKVFLECVQDMDHENMFWYRQDPGLGLRLIYFSYDVKMKEKGDIPEGYSVSREKKERFSLILESASTNQTSMYLCASRGGGTASTDTQCFGPGTRLTVL.

This clonotype was seen repeatedly, ten times or more. CDR3 sequence reads: CASSLDSEAFF. The DNA of the CDR3 is TGTGCCAGCAGTTTGGATTCTGAAGCTTTCTTT. The chain joins TRBV28 to TRBJ1-1; no clear D. V shed 3 bases and J shed 6 bases, with 5 bases lying between them. The CDR3 extends over 11 amino acids. Germline CDR1 and CDR2: MDHEN and SYDVKM.

This clonotype was detected ten times or more. The chain joins TRBV28 to TRBJ2-7, with 7 bases identical to TRBD1. Germline V gives CDR1 MDHEN, CDR2 SYDVKM. V lost 6 bases and J lost 3; bases outside the gene matches: 8. The CDR3 spans 14 residues. Here the CDR3 reads CASSRQTGNYEQYF. For the CDR3, the DNA is TGTGCCAGCAGCCGACAGACAGGGAACTACGAGCAGTACTTC.

This clonotype was counted at least ten times. The chain carries TRBV2 and TRBJ1-5, with TRBD1 as a possible D gene (5 bases). Trimming cost V 4 bases and J 2 bases, with 12 bases left between them. Per germline, CDR1 SNHLY and CDR2 FYNNEI. CDR3 length equals 15 residues. The CDR3 loop reads CASSGKGDGNQPQHF. The CDR3, as DNA: TGTGCCAGCAGTGGAAAAGGGGATGGCAATCAGCCCCAGCATTTT.

The V and J genes are TRBV6-2 or TRBV6-3 and TRBJ2-1; D might be TRBD1 (6 bases). The CDR3 has 16 amino acids. CDR1 is MNHEY and CDR2 is SVGEGT in the germline V gene. V was pared by 1 base and J by 3 bases, with 13 bases between. CDR3 nucleotides: TGTGCCAGCAGTTACTATCCCGACAGGAACTACAATGAGCAGTTCTTC. It translates to CASSYYPDRNYNEQFF.

This chain uses TRBV25-1 with TRBJ2-2, with 11 bases matching TRBD2. The CDR3 is made up of 18 amino acids. J gave up 0 bases and V 6 bases, and 9 bases lay outside the gene matches. CDR1 is MGHDK, CDR2 SYGVNS, per germline. The CDR3, as DNA: TGTGCCAGCAGAACAACTAGCGGGGGAGCGACGAACACCGGGGAGCTGTTTTTT. Translated, it gives CASRTTSGGATNTGELFF.

This sequence joins TRBV4-1 and TRBJ2-5; the match to TRBD2 covers 7 bases. V dropped 4 bases and J dropped 5; count of bases not matched to a gene: 13. Germline V gene data show CDR1 as MGHRA and CDR2 as YSYEKL. This CDR3 region has 16 residues. The CDR3 reads CASSRAGSGISETQYF. The CDR3 DNA sequence: TGCGCCAGCAGCCGAGCGGGAAGCGGAATCTCCGAGACCCAGTACTTC.

This clonotype was recorded at least ten times. The rearrangement links TRBV5-1 to TRBJ2-3; no clear D. The CDR3 has 13 residues. V lost 1 base and J 2 bases, leaving 5 bases between the germline ends. Germline CDR1 is SGHRS and CDR2 is YFSETQ. Here the CDR3 reads CASSLTPTDTQYF. In DNA, the CDR3 is TGCGCCAGCAGCTTGACGCCCACAGATACGCAGTATTTT. The whole variable domain, filled in from reference TRBV5-1 and TRBJ2-3, reads KAGVTQTPRYLIKTRGQQVTLSCSPISGHRSVSWYQQTPGQGLQFLFEYFSETQRNKGNFPGRFSGRQFSNSRSEMNVSTLELGDSALYLCASSLTPTDTQYFGPGTRLTVL.

The genes are TRBV28 and TRBJ1-1; possible D gene TRBD1, 6 bases. The CDR3 runs 18 residues. Trimming cost V 8 bases and J 0 bases, with 25 bases left between them. Germline V gene lookup returns CDR1 MDHEN and CDR2 SYDVKM. CDR3 nucleotide sequence: TGTGCCAGCTCTAACTTACCCGGACAGATTTCTATGAACACTGAAGCTTTCTTT. This gives the protein CASSNLPGQISMNTEAFF. The whole variable domain, filled in from reference TRBV28 and TRBJ1-1, reads DVKVTQSSRYLVKRTGEKVFLECVQDMDHENMFWYRQDPGLGLRLIYFSYDVKMKEKGDIPEGYSVSREKKERFSLILESASTNQTSMYLCASSNLPGQISMNTEAFFGQGTRLTVV.

The V and J genes are TRBV3-1 and TRBJ1-4, with 7 bases lining up with TRBD1. Germline CDR1 LGHDT, CDR2 YNNKEL (reference sequence). J was trimmed by 8 bases and V by 1 base; bases with no gene match: 7. The CDR3 is 15 amino acids. CDR3 in DNA: TGTGCCAGCAGCCAAGCGGGACAGTTGGGGGAAAAACTGTTTTTT. It specifies CASSQAGQLGEKLFF.

In its sample, this clonotype was seen a few times. The chain links TRBV10-3 to TRBJ2-1; unclear D gene. The CDR3 is 14 residues long. Germline CDR1 reads ENHRY; CDR2 reads SYGVKD. Between the trimmed V and J ends, which lost 5 bases and 4 bases, there was a span of 12 bases. Here the CDR3 reads CAISPSLSYNEQFF. CDR3 DNA: TGTGCCATCAGTCCCTCCCTGTCTTACAATGAGCAGTTCTTC.

As concerns this clonotype: A much larger clone is a single base away; this may be a read error. The chain has TRBV5-1 and TRBJ2-4; TRBD1 matches 9 bases. V was pared by 3 bases and J by 13 bases, with 17 bases of the junction left unmatched. The germline gives CDR1 SGHRS, CDR2 YFSETQ. CDR3 length: 16 amino acids. The CDR3, as DNA: TGCGCCAGCAGCTGGACCGGGACAGGGCACTACAATGAGCAGTACTTC. Protein product: CASSWTGTGHYNEQYF.

This chain links TRBV12-3 or TRBV12-4 with TRBJ1-2; TRBD1 matches at 12 bases. This CDR3 region has 14 residues. The V gene end was trimmed by 6 bases and the J gene end by 3 bases; junction bases not matched to a gene: 2. The CDR3 region is CASRGQGAYYGYTF. In DNA form, the CDR3 reads TGTGCCAGCAGGGGACAGGGGGCATACTATGGCTACACCTTC.

This clonotype turned up a few times. This chain links TRBV12-3 or TRBV12-4 with TRBJ1-3; 7 nucleotides match TRBD1. The V and J ends lost 6 bases and 5 bases, in that order; junction bases with no gene match: 7. The CDR3 sequence is 14 residues long. The CDR3 DNA sequence: TGTGCCAGCAGCCCGACAGGGACCCGAAACACCATATATTTT. It yields the protein CASSPTGTRNTIYF.

The rearrangement uses TRBV19 and TRBJ2-6; 9 nucleotides align to TRBD1. The CDR3 has 19 residues. Trimming at V came to 7 bases and at J to 0 bases, leaving 13 bases not matched to a gene. Germline V gene data show CDR1 as LNHDA and CDR2 as SQIVND (reference sequence). The CDR3 nucleotides read TGTGCCAGTACCTCGGGACAGGGACGAGTGGGCTCTGGGGCCAACGTCCTGACTTTC. Encoded protein: CASTSGQGRVGSGANVLTF.

This clonotype was detected only a few times. The chain is built from TRBV6-2 or TRBV6-3 and TRBJ1-3, with TRBD1 matching 10 bases. V lost 2 bases and J lost 4; bases outside the gene matches: 8. This CDR3 has 17 residues. Germline CDR1 MNHEY, CDR2 SVGEGT. This CDR3 is CASSYQGQGYPGNTIYF. Here the CDR3 DNA reads TGTGCCAGCAGTTACCAGGGACAGGGGTACCCGGGAAACACCATATATTTT.

This clonotype was seen repeatedly, ten times or more. This sequence joins TRBV5-1 and TRBJ2-3, with 11 positions matching TRBD1. In germline, CDR1 is SGHRS, CDR2 YFSETQ. The CDR3 is 15 amino acids. J gave up 6 bases and V 0 bases, and 3 bases lay outside the gene matches. CDR3 DNA: TGCGCCAGCAGCTTGGCCGGACAGGGGGCGGATACGCAGTATTTT. This sequence encodes CASSLAGQGADTQYF.

This clonotype has ten or more counts. V and J are TRBV28 and TRBJ1-1; D is uncertain. Germline lookup yields CDR1 MDHEN and CDR2 SYDVKM. CDR3 length: 14 residues. Trimming shortened V by 5 bases and J by 10 bases, and 20 bases separated the two germline ends. CDR3 in DNA: TGTGCCAGCAGTCCCCCCCTGGTGAAGGGTCGAGCTTTCTTT. It is translated as CASSPPLVKGRAFF.